This T cell receptor (beta chain) was sequenced during a study of blood T cell repertoires in COVID-19. Authors' processing steps: For nucleated cells, counts were estimated from reference gene primer amplification. The method was immunoSEQ multiplex PCR; TCRdb's version includes in-frame clones alone and lacks a portion of them. Clone size and the V and J calls come from that table; the DNA yielded D and trimming. Of around 62,000 clones listed, approximately 90% were seen once; the top ten hold about 1.5%. The germline V gene has CDR1 MNHEY and CDR2 SMNVEV (reference sequence). CDR3 length: 14 residues. Deletions cut 3 bases from V and 2 bases from J, with 10 bases between.

V is TRBV27 and J is TRBJ2-5; tentatively, D is TRBD2 (5 bases). This clonotype originated in a man aged 60-69 years with acute or convalescent COVID-19. Sequencing was performed on peripheral blood. CDR3 loop: CASSFLGAQETQYF. The CDR3 DNA is TGTGCCAGCAGTTTTTTGGGAGCACAAGAGACCCAGTACTTC.